The present TCR beta chain was sequenced within a study of T cell responses to AZD1222 COVID-19 vaccine. Study-wide background: Both about-4-week and about-12-week second-dose recipients were combined.

Sequencing was performed with immunoSEQ multiplex PCR; in TCRdb, only in-frame clones are kept and a portion is missing. The data hold tens of thousands of clones, with 86% observed a single time. As to this clone: Its specificity is unknown.

General study results and limits: Sampling captured repertoires only after the peak T cell response.

This receptor was obtained from an adult in good health. This specimen was peripheral blood, taken on day 0 of AZD1222 vaccination.

The DNA for the CDR3 is TGTGCCAGCAGTTACTCGATGGGAACTGAAAAACTGTTTTTT. Protein sequence: CASSYSMGTEKLFF. The rearrangement joins TRBV6-5 to TRBJ1-4; no reliable D call. CDR3 length: 14 residues. Germline V CDR1 and CDR2: MNHEY, SVGAGI. Between the trimmed V and J ends, which lost 0 bases and 7 bases, there was a span of 9 bases.